The sample holds one count of the clone carrying this T cell receptor (beta chain). The data derive from a study of OX40 agonist ivuxolimab in advanced cancers. Study information: Dose-escalation patients' cancers were hepatocellular carcinoma, melanoma, renal cell or head and neck cancer. Among those enrolled, mean age was roughly 62 years (range about 20 to 79) and approximately 83% were male.

The CDR3 has 15 residues. V trimming: 5 bases; J trimming: 5 bases; junction bases outside the gene matches: 9. Germline CDR1 and CDR2: SGHAT and FQNNGV. The table came from immunoSEQ multiplex PCR; TCRdb's copy has only in-frame clones and leaves some out. The sample contains about 55,000 clones, under 85% of which appear only once. The specimen was CD4+ or CD8+ T cells sorted from blood, collected in a trial of the OX40 agonist ivuxolimab. The receptor was derived from an adult with an advanced solid tumor such as melanoma, head and neck, liver or kidney cancer. The J gene is TRBJ2-7, the V gene TRBV11-2, with 10 bases identical to TRBD2. The CDR3 nucleotides are TGTGCCAGCAGCCCTAGCGGGAGATGGGGAAACGAGCAGTACTTC. It is translated as CASSPSGRWGNEQYF. Full variable domain (outside the CDR3, taken from reference TRBV11-2 and TRBJ2-7): EAGVAQSPRYKIIEKRQSVAFWCNPISGHATLYWYQQILGQGPKLLIQFQNNGVVDDSQLPKDRFSAERLKGVDSTLKIQPAKLEDSAVYLCASSPSGRWGNEQYFGPGTRLTVT.